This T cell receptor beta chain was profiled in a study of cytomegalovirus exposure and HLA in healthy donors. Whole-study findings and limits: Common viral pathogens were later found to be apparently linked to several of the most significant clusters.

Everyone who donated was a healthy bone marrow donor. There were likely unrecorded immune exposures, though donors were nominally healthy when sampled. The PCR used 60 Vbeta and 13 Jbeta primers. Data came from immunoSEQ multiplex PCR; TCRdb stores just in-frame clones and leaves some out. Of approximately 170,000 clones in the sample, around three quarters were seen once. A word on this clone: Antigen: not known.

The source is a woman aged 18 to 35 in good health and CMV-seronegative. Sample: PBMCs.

The CDR3 loop is CASSTTGTTLWEQYF. CDR3 sequence (DNA): TGTGCCAGCAGCACCACCGGGACTACGCTCTGGGAGCAGTACTTC. The chain links TRBV6-1 to TRBJ2-7, with 7 bases aligning to TRBD2. CDR1 is MNHNS and CDR2 is SASEGT in the germline V gene. The CDR3 covers 15 residues. V dropped 6 bases and J dropped 7; count of bases not matched to a gene: 15.